These 17 T cell receptor beta chains were sequenced from one sample in a study of siplizumab effects on memory and regulatory T cells. Assay: immunoSEQ multiplex PCR; the TCRdb copy retains only in-frame clones and omits some. The sample comprises tens of thousands of clones, over 85% of which are singletons, and roughly 38% rests with the top ten. The sequencing sample was made of CD8+ T cells sorted from blood. The source of these receptors is a human donor in good health.

This rearrangement joins TRBV5-8 to TRBJ2-5; 9 bases match TRBD2. The J call may not be correct, given that the DNA end is closer to TRBJ2-7. Germline CDR1 SGHTS, CDR2 YDEGEE. CDR3 length: 15 amino acids. The CDR3 spells CASSLGSGSSYEQYF. CDR3 bases: TGTGCCAGCAGCTTGGGTAGCGGGAGCTCCTACGAGCAGTACTTC.

CDR3 nucleotides: TGTGCCAGCAGGGGACAGTTCAATCAGCCCCAGCATTTT. The encoded protein is CASRGQFNQPQHF. The J gene is TRBJ1-5, the V gene TRBV2; 7 positions agree with TRBD1. The junction had 2 bases not matched to a gene; V was cut back by 6 bases and J by 3 bases. CDR1 is SNHLY, CDR2 FYNNEI, per germline. The CDR3 runs to 13 residues.

The rearrangement links TRBV4-3 to TRBJ1-1, with no clear D. Germline V gene lookup returns CDR1 LGHNA and CDR2 YSLEER. There are 14 residues in the CDR3. V dropped 0 bases and J dropped 1 base, with 6 bases sitting between them. CDR3 residues: CASSQEEGNTEAFF. DNA of the CDR3: TGCGCCAGCAGCCAAGAGGAGGGGAACACTGAAGCTTTCTTT.

The count of this clone is one. The chain joins TRBV28 to TRBJ1-1; 8 positions match TRBD1. CDR3 length equals 14 residues. V lost 6 bases to trimming and J lost 1 base; unmatched junction nucleotides: 4. Germline CDR1 MDHEN, CDR2 SYDVKM. CDR3 amino acids: CASSVDRGNTEAFF. The DNA of the CDR3 is TGTGCCAGCAGCGTAGACAGGGGGAACACTGAAGCTTTCTTT.

V is TRBV4-2 and J is TRBJ2-1; D perhaps matches TRBD1 (5 bases). The V end lost 0 bases, the J end lost 0 bases, and 9 bases lay between the germline ends. Germline-derived CDR1 and CDR2 are LGHNA and YNFKEQ. The CDR3 contains 16 residues. The CDR3: CASSQDDSLSYNEQFF. For the CDR3, the DNA is TGTGCCAGCAGCCAAGACGACAGCCTCTCCTACAATGAGCAGTTCTTC.

V usage is TRBV4-1 and J usage is TRBJ2-7, with 7 positions matching TRBD2. Per the germline V gene, CDR1 is MGHRA and CDR2 is YSYEKL. This CDR3 contains 15 residues. Germline trimming cut 3 bases from V and 2 bases from J; bases unmatched to any gene: 7. CDR3 sequence (DNA): TGCGCCAGCAGCCACCCCGGGACTACTACCTACGAGCAGTACTTC. This codes for CASSHPGTTTYEQYF.

The chain uses TRBV6-5 and TRBJ2-4; D unresolved. Between the trimmed V and J ends, which lost 4 bases and 6 bases, there was a span of 10 bases. CDR3 length: 13 residues. Germline V gives CDR1 MNHEY, CDR2 SVGAGI. CDR3 amino acids: CASSSLLTNIQYF. CDR3 coding DNA: TGTGCCAGCAGTTCCCTACTAACAAACATTCAGTACTTC.

The CDR3 sequence is CASSIEETGAWNTQYF. The CDR3, as DNA: TGTGCCAGTAGTATAGAGGAGACAGGGGCATGGAATACGCAGTATTTT. The V call is TRBV19, the J call TRBJ2-3, with 8 bases lining up with TRBD1. CDR3 size: 16 residues. With V trimmed by 0 bases and J by 7 bases, 9 bases remained unmatched. The germline V gene has CDR1 LNHDA and CDR2 SQIVND (reference sequence).

This clone was observed once. J is TRBJ1-2 and V is TRBV6-1; D call uncertain. V was trimmed by 2 bases and J by 8 bases, leaving 18 bases between them. The germline V gene encodes CDR1 MNHNS and CDR2 SASEGT. This CDR3 spans 15 amino acids. Here the CDR3 DNA reads TGTGCCAGCAGTGAAAGCCCCGGGAGTGCGGAGGGCTACACCTTC. As protein: CASSESPGSAEGYTF.

V and J are TRBV29-1 and TRBJ1-2, with 7 positions matching TRBD1. CDR3 length equals 17 residues. Germline V CDR1 and CDR2: SQVTM, ANQGSEA. V lost 0 bases and J lost 1; bases outside the gene matches: 11. The CDR3 here is CSVEDQAGGMLNYGYTF. The DNA for the CDR3 is TGCAGCGTTGAAGATCAGGCAGGGGGGATGCTTAACTATGGCTACACCTTC.

The chain combines TRBV5-6 with TRBJ2-1; 10 bases fit TRBD1. The CDR3 consists of 14 residues. V shed 7 bases, J shed 6 bases, and the junction held 7 bases outside the gene matches. Germline assignment: CDR1 SGHDT and CDR2 YYEEEE. The CDR3 region is CASALGQGSNEQFF. CDR3 bases: TGTGCCAGCGCCCTGGGACAGGGGAGCAATGAGCAGTTCTTC. Full variable domain (missing parts from reference TRBV5-6 and TRBJ2-1): DAGVTQSPTHLIKTRGQQVTLRCSPKSGHDTVSWYQQALGQGPQFIFQYYEEEERQRGNFPDRFSGHQFPNYSSELNVNALLLGDSALYLCASALGQGSNEQFFGPGTRLTVL.

The rearrangement joins TRBV4-3 to TRBJ2-1; 11 nucleotides match TRBD2. Looked up from germline, CDR1 is LGHNA and CDR2 is YSLEER. The CDR3 is 19 residues long. The trim removed 4 bases at V and 4 bases at J, leaving 15 bases unmatched. CDR3 sequence reads: CASSPGGLADLTRYNEQFF. The CDR3 region has the DNA TGCGCCAGCAGCCCAGGGGGACTAGCGGACCTCACCAGGTACAATGAGCAGTTCTTC.

The chain links TRBV30 to TRBJ1-5; D is ambiguous. V lost 0 bases and J lost 4, with 10 bases in between. Germline V CDR1 and CDR2: GTSNPN, SVGIG (reference sequence). The CDR3 has 14 amino acids. CDR3 DNA: TGTGCCTGGAGTGTCGGGATGGGGAATCAGCCCCAGCATTTT. This codes for CAWSVGMGNQPQHF.

The chain links TRBV10-1 to TRBJ2-1; 8 nucleotides line up with TRBD2. Germline V gene sequence: CDR1 WNHNN, CDR2 SYGVQD (reference sequence). The CDR3 sequence is 16 residues long. After removal of 3 bases from V and 8 bases from J, the junction contained 12 bases not matched to a gene. This CDR3 reads CASSEFREGPLYEQFF. In nucleotides, the CDR3 is TGCGCCAGCAGTGAATTCCGGGAGGGCCCTCTGTATGAGCAGTTCTTC.

The gene calls are TRBV6-5 and TRBJ2-7, with 9 bases fitting TRBD1. V shed 2 bases and J 3 bases; nucleotides not matched to a gene: 5. Per the germline V gene, CDR1 is MNHEY and CDR2 is SVGAGI. This CDR3 is 15 amino acids long. CDR3 amino acids: CASSYSGTGLYEQYF. The CDR3 nucleotides read TGTGCCAGCAGTTACAGTGGGACAGGGCTCTACGAGCAGTACTTC.

The rearrangement links TRBV2 to TRBJ2-1, with 12 bases matching TRBD2. The germline CDR1 and CDR2 sequences are SNHLY and FYNNEI. Trimming took 6 bases from V and 7 from J; bases not matched to a gene: 4. CDR3 length equals 14 residues. CDR3 region: CASRLAGGGNEQFF. DNA of the CDR3: TGTGCCAGCAGGCTAGCGGGAGGGGGGAATGAGCAGTTCTTC.

This sequence joins TRBV6-6 and TRBJ1-1, with TRBD1 as a possible D gene (6 bases). From germline, CDR1 is MNHNY and CDR2 SVGAGI (reference sequence). This CDR3 has 14 residues. The V end lost 2 bases, the J end lost 7 bases, and 14 bases lay between the germline ends. Written as DNA, the CDR3 is TGTGCCAGCAGTTACACCCTAGGGGGGGTTGAAGCTTTCTTT. Protein sequence: CASSYTLGGVEAFF.